Sequencing of this T cell receptor beta chain was carried out in a study of shared clonotypes between healthy human individuals. Study-level points and caveats: Measured sharing among donors was expected to vary with sequencing depth.

Method: immunoSEQ multiplex PCR; TCRdb's copy keeps in-frame clones and lacks some. The sample holds about 2,100,000 clones, about 93% seen once. The CDR3 has 15 residues. The germline V and J ends were trimmed by 3 bases and 1 base, with 7 bases remaining between them. Looked up from germline, CDR1 is PRHDT and CDR2 is FYEKMQ (reference sequence). On this clone: Its antigen is still unknown.

CD45RO-negative, CCR7-selected cells formed the naive CD8 fraction, which excluded terminally differentiated effector memory CD45RA+ cells. The chain combines TRBV13 with TRBJ2-6; a weak D match, TRBD1 (5 bases). Sequenced: naive CD8+ T cells from PBMCs. The sequence was obtained from a young man in good health. Some clones in this sample may be carry-over from other donors' samples. CDR3 DNA sequence: TGTGCCAGCAGCTTTCAGGGATCTGGGGCCAACGTCCTGACTTTC. Residues: CASSFQGSGANVLTF.